The 11 T cell receptor beta chains reported below all come from one sample, sequenced in a study of shared clonotypes between healthy human individuals. The assay was immunoSEQ multiplex PCR, and TCRdb's table has in-frame clones only and misses some. This table has over a million clones, roughly 80% appearing once. Sample: memory CD4+ T cells sorted from blood. Subset reported: CD45RA-negative fraction. Every receptor here comes from a man between 18 and 35 years old in good health.

The rearrangement links TRBV7-3 to TRBJ1-1, with D tentatively TRBD1 (5 bases). Trimming left V 3 bases short and J 3 bases short, with 11 bases between. The CDR3 totals 14 residues. CDR1 is SGHTA and CDR2 is FQGTGA in the germline V gene. CDR3 sequence reads: CASSFDSPYTEAFF. DNA for the CDR3: TGTGCCAGCAGCTTCGACAGCCCCTACACTGAAGCTTTCTTT. The whole variable domain, remainder taken from reference TRBV7-3 and TRBJ1-1, is GAGVSQTPSNKVTEKGKYVELRCDPISGHTALYWYRQSLGQGPEFLIYFQGTGAADDSGLPNDRFFAVRPEGSVSTLKIQRTERGDSAVYLCASSFDSPYTEAFFGQGTRLTVV.

The chain carries TRBV6-5 and TRBJ2-5; D remains ambiguous. Between the trimmed V and J ends, which lost 6 bases and 3 bases, there was a span of 8 bases. This CDR3 contains 12 residues. CDR1 is MNHEY, CDR2 SVGAGI, per germline. This chain's CDR3 is CASRRAKETQYF. The CDR3, as DNA: TGTGCCAGCAGACGGGCCAAAGAGACCCAGTACTTC.

Comment on this clone: Compared with germline, one end of the junction differs, possibly owing to a read error. This sequence joins TRBV5-1 and TRBJ2-7; 8 bases map to TRBD1. Germline CDR1 reads SGHRS; CDR2 reads YFSETQ. This CDR3 region has 12 residues. The CDR3 loop reads CASSLVSGGLNF. The DNA of the CDR3 is TGCGCCAGCAGCTTGGTATCAGGGGGCCTTAACTTC.

In its sample, this clone was seen a few times. The gene calls are TRBV15 and TRBJ2-2, with D hard to call. The V gene lost 3 bases and the J gene lost 5 bases, with 16 bases spanning the gap. The CDR3 totals 16 residues. CDR1 LNHNV and CDR2 YYDKDF come from the germline V gene (reference sequence). CDR3 sequence reads: CATSSPSLGLTGELFF. CDR3 sequence (DNA): TGTGCCACCAGCAGCCCTAGTCTCGGGTTAACCGGGGAGCTGTTTTTT.

J is TRBJ2-5 and V is TRBV6-1, with 7 bases identical to TRBD2. CDR3 length: 15 amino acids. Looked up from germline, CDR1 is MNHNS and CDR2 is SASEGT. J was trimmed by 5 bases and V by 1 base; bases with no gene match: 7. The CDR3 region has the DNA TGTGCCAGCAGTGAAGGGGAGGGGCGGACGGAGACCCAGTACTTC. Translation gives CASSEGEGRTETQYF.

The chain has TRBV5-1 and TRBJ2-6, with 9 bases identical to TRBD1. The CDR3 has 16 amino acids. V gave up 5 bases and J gave up 2 bases; unmatched junction bases: 5. Germline CDR1 and CDR2: SGHRS and YFSETQ. CDR3 in amino acids: CASRDRGVTGANVLTF. The CDR3, as DNA: TGCGCCAGCAGGGACAGGGGTGTTACTGGGGCCAACGTCCTGACTTTC.

CDR3 coding DNA: TGCGCCAGCAGTGAGTCACTCGGAGAGACCCAGTACTTC. This codes for CASSESLGETQYF. The chain carries TRBV10-1 and TRBJ2-5; D is unresolved. The CDR3 sequence is 13 residues long. Germline loops: CDR1 WNHNN, CDR2 SYGVQD (reference sequence). Trimming cost V 0 bases and J 4 bases, with 6 bases left between them.

Comments on this clone: Other DNA sequences in the sample encode the same CDR3. The V and J genes are TRBV7-2 and TRBJ2-7; D possibly corresponds to TRBD2 (5 bases). CDR3 length: 15 amino acids. Trimming shortened V by 1 base and J by 3 bases, and 13 bases separated the two germline ends. CDR1 and CDR2 (germline): SGHTA, FQGNSA. CDR3 sequence (DNA): TGTGCCAGCAGCTTAGTTCCGGGTACTAGCTACGAGCAGTACTTC. Its protein product is CASSLVPGTSYEQYF.

The CDR3 region has the DNA TGTGCCAGCAGTGAATGGGGGCACTCCTACAATGAGCAGTTCTTC. Encoded protein: CASSEWGHSYNEQFF. The V gene is TRBV2, the J gene TRBJ2-1; tentative D call: TRBD1 (6 bases). The CDR3 sequence is 15 residues long. With 2 bases removed from V and 0 bases from J, the gap between germline ends came to 8 bases. Germline V gene lookup returns CDR1 SNHLY and CDR2 FYNNEI.

This chain connects TRBV29-1 to TRBJ2-3; D is tentatively TRBD1 or TRBD2 (5 bases each). The CDR3 consists of 13 residues. The germline gives CDR1 SQVTM, CDR2 ANQGSEA. CDR3: CSFLGDLTDTQYF. CDR3 coding DNA: TGCAGTTTCTTGGGGGACCTCACAGATACGCAGTATTTT.

This clone came up a few times. The genes are TRBV5-8 and TRBJ2-5, with D unclear. Looked up from germline, CDR1 is SGHTS and CDR2 is YDEGEE. This CDR3 spans 14 amino acids. V was pared by 4 bases and J by 3 bases, with 13 bases between. Written as DNA, the CDR3 is TGTGCCAGCAGCCCACGGAACCTCGAAGAGACCCAGTACTTC. Translating gives CASSPRNLEETQYF.